Below, 29 T cell receptor beta chains from the same sample are listed, as sequenced in a study of OX40 agonist ivuxolimab in advanced cancers. Only in-frame clones appear in the TCRdb table, and some are missing; sequencing was by immunoSEQ multiplex PCR. The sample shows about 46,000 clones, approximately 91% of them seen only once. The sequencing used CD4+ or CD8+ T cells sorted from blood, collected in a trial of the OX40 agonist ivuxolimab. These receptors came from an adult with an advanced solid tumor such as melanoma, head and neck, liver or kidney cancer.

This chain joins TRBV27 and TRBJ1-5, with D possibly TRBD1 on 6 matching bases. CDR1 MNHEY and CDR2 SMNVEV come from the germline V gene (reference sequence). The CDR3 length is 15 residues. The V end lost 1 base, the J end lost 3 bases, and 10 bases lay between the germline ends. CDR3 amino acids: CASSLFQGPNQPQHF. The CDR3 coding sequence is TGTGCCAGCAGTTTATTCCAGGGGCCCAATCAGCCCCAGCATTTT.

For this clone: Other DNA variants within this sample encode the same CDR3. The chain's CDR3 is CASSDSGSSGANVLTF. DNA of the CDR3: TGTGCCAGCTCGGACAGCGGCTCATCTGGGGCCAACGTCCTGACTTTC. The chain recombines TRBV6-4 with TRBJ2-6; TRBD1 is a possible D gene (6 bases). The CDR3 is 16 amino acids. V lost 8 bases to trimming and J lost 1 base, with 15 bases between them. The germline V gene encodes CDR1 MRHNA and CDR2 SNTAGT.

This chain connects TRBV5-6 to TRBJ1-1, with D possibly matching TRBD1 (6 bases). The germline gives CDR1 SGHDT, CDR2 YYEEEE. Deletions cut 0 bases from V and 6 bases from J, with 12 bases between. The CDR3 has 14 residues. In DNA form, the CDR3 reads TGTGCCAGCAGCTTGGGTACGGGGGCGGCTGAAGCTTTCTTT. The encoded protein is CASSLGTGAAEAFF.

The V gene is TRBV5-6, the J gene TRBJ1-5; D gene ambiguous. CDR3 length: 14 amino acids. Germline values: CDR1 SGHDT, CDR2 YYEEEE. The V end was cut by 1 base, the J end by 1 base, with 6 bases between. CDR3 sequence (DNA): TGTGCCAGCAGCTTGTTGGAAAGCAATCAGCCCCAGCATTTT. Its translation is CASSLLESNQPQHF.

Only one count was recorded for this clone. The genes are TRBV7-6 and TRBJ2-7, with 8 bases aligning to TRBD2. J lost 7 bases, V lost 3 bases, and 5 bases had no gene match. Germline loops: CDR1 SGHVS, CDR2 FNYEAQ. The CDR3 covers 13 residues. CDR3 coding DNA: TGTGCCAGCAGCTTGGCGGGAGGCAGTGAGCAGTACTTC. This sequence encodes CASSLAGGSEQYF.

The chain joins TRBV27 to TRBJ2-7, with D unclear. The CDR3 runs 12 residues. CDR1 MNHEY and CDR2 SMNVEV come from the germline V gene (reference sequence). The V gene lost 6 bases and the J gene lost 1 base, with 7 bases spanning the gap. CDR3 nucleotides: TGTGCCAGCAGCGTCGCTTCCTACGAGCAGTACTTC. Residues: CASSVASYEQYF.

The chain combines TRBV7-6 with TRBJ2-7; 9 bases line up with TRBD1. Germline V gene data show CDR1 as SGHVS and CDR2 as FNYEAQ. With V trimmed by 5 bases and J by 3 bases, 5 bases remained unmatched. This CDR3 has 14 residues. CDR3 protein: CASSHGTGNYEQYF. The CDR3, as DNA: TGTGCCAGCAGCCACGGGACAGGGAACTACGAGCAGTACTTC.

This CDR3 is CARGGEESYEQYF. The CDR3 DNA follows: TGTGCCAGAGGGGGGGAGGAATCCTACGAGCAGTACTTC. The chain combines TRBV2 with TRBJ2-7; TRBD2 is a possible D gene (7 bases). The CDR3 runs to 13 residues. Germline lookup yields CDR1 SNHLY and CDR2 FYNNEI. The ends were cut back, 9 bases at V and 1 base at J, with 13 bases in the middle. Combining the CDR3 with reference TRBV2 and TRBJ2-7 gives the whole variable domain EPEVTQTPSHQVTQMGQEVILRCVPISNHLYFYWYRQILGQKVEFLVSFYNNEISEKSEIFDDQFSVERPDGSNFTLKIRSTKLEDSAMYFCARGGEESYEQYFGPGTRLTVT.

The chain employs TRBV2 and TRBJ2-5; no definite D call. The CDR3 totals 15 residues. Germline lookup yields CDR1 SNHLY and CDR2 FYNNEI. Trimming shortened V by 3 bases and J by 2 bases, and 13 bases separated the two germline ends. In DNA form, the CDR3 reads TGTGCCAGCAGTGATCTAGGGTCCTTTCAAGAGACCCAGTACTTC. Its translation is CASSDLGSFQETQYF.

The chain uses TRBV28 and TRBJ2-5, with D tentatively TRBD1 (5 bases). The germline CDR1 and CDR2 sequences are MDHEN and SYDVKM. V was clipped by 7 bases and J by 3 bases, with 6 bases between them. The CDR3 covers 11 residues. The CDR3 loop reads CASIREETQYF. Written as DNA, the CDR3 is TGTGCCAGCATCAGGGAAGAGACCCAGTACTTC.

The chain links TRBV4-2 to TRBJ2-5; a weak D match, TRBD1 (6 bases). The CDR3 is made up of 18 amino acids. Trimming shortened V by 4 bases and J by 3 bases, and 24 bases separated the two germline ends. CDR1 is LGHNA, CDR2 YNFKEQ, per germline. CDR3 in DNA: TGTGCCAGCAGCCGTAGAATGACAGGTGAGTCAGGTGAAGAGACCCAGTACTTC. Residues: CASSRRMTGESGEETQYF.

The V and J genes are TRBV9 and TRBJ1-2; 10 nucleotides align to TRBD1. The CDR3 is 16 amino acids. Looked up from germline, CDR1 is SGDLS and CDR2 is YYNGEE. V trimming: 1 base; J trimming: 3 bases; junction bases outside the gene matches: 6. The chain's CDR3 is CASSVPRTGGYYGYTF. The CDR3 nucleotides read TGTGCCAGCAGCGTACCCCGGACAGGGGGGTACTATGGCTACACCTTC.

CDR3 loop: CASSLLYTEQQETQYF. The CDR3, as DNA: TGTGCCAGCAGCTTATTATATACGGAGCAGCAAGAGACCCAGTACTTC. The V gene is TRBV11-2, the J gene TRBJ2-5; no reliable D call. CDR3 length: 16 residues. V was trimmed by 2 bases and J by 2 bases, leaving 15 bases between them. Germline CDR1 SGHAT, CDR2 FQNNGV. Full variable domain (rest looked up from reference TRBV11-2 and TRBJ2-5): EAGVAQSPRYKIIEKRQSVAFWCNPISGHATLYWYQQILGQGPKLLIQFQNNGVVDDSQLPKDRFSAERLKGVDSTLKIQPAKLEDSAVYLCASSLLYTEQQETQYFGPGTRLLVL.

This sequence joins TRBV7-9 and TRBJ1-5; D gene uncertain. CDR3 size: 12 residues. Between the trimmed V and J ends, which lost 1 base and 9 bases, there was a span of 7 bases. Per the germline V gene, CDR1 is SEHNR and CDR2 is FQNEAQ (reference sequence). The CDR3 nucleotides are TGTGCCAGCAGCTTAGGATTAACGCCCCAGCATTTT. Translation gives CASSLGLTPQHF. Filled out from reference TRBV7-9 and TRBJ1-5, the complete variable domain reads DTGVSQNPRHKITKRGQNVTFRCDPISEHNRLYWYRQTLGQGPEFLTYFQNEAQLEKSRLLSDRFSAERPKGSFSTLEIQRTEQGDSAMYLCASSLGLTPQHFGDGTRLSIL.

On this clone: An end of the junction does not agree with germline; a read error may underlie this. The J gene is TRBJ2-7, the V gene TRBV11-2, with D perhaps matching TRBD1 or TRBD2 (5 bases each). The CDR3 consists of 12 residues. Germline CDR1 is SGHAT and CDR2 is FQNNGV. The CDR3 here is CASSVPGTEVNF. The CDR3 nucleotides are TGTGCCAGCAGCGTCCCCGGGACCGAGGTGAACTTC.

The rearrangement uses TRBV30 and TRBJ2-1; possibly TRBD1 for D (6 bases). The length of the CDR3 is 15 residues. The V and J ends lost 4 bases and 4 bases respectively, with 17 bases between them. In germline, CDR1 is GTSNPN, CDR2 SVGIG (reference sequence). DNA of the CDR3: TGTGCCTGGACAGGGGATTTTAGGGGTTACAATGAGCAGTTCTTC. The encoded protein is CAWTGDFRGYNEQFF.

In nucleotides, the CDR3 is TGTGCCAGTAGTATACCAGGGACTAGCGGGAGTTTTTACAATGAGCAGTTCTTC. This encodes CASSIPGTSGSFYNEQFF. The chain recombines TRBV19 with TRBJ2-1; 14 positions agree with TRBD2. The ends lost 2 bases at V and 4 bases at J; junction bases unmatched: 7. CDR1 and CDR2 from the germline V gene are LNHDA and SQIVND (reference sequence). The CDR3 contains 18 residues.

The chain couples TRBV4-1 to TRBJ2-2; TRBD2 agrees at 9 bases. CDR1 MGHRA and CDR2 YSYEKL come from the germline V gene. The CDR3 has 19 residues. V dropped 4 bases and J dropped 1; count of bases not matched to a gene: 13. The CDR3 reads CASSPDFRRGGMNTGELFF. As DNA, the CDR3 is TGCGCCAGCAGCCCAGATTTCAGGCGGGGGGGGATGAACACCGGGGAGCTGTTTTTT.

On this clone itself: The junction and the germline gene differ at one end; a read error may be behind it. The rearrangement links TRBV7-2 to TRBJ1-1; D remains unclear. The CDR3 sequence is 17 residues long. Germline loops: CDR1 SGHTA, CDR2 FQGNSA. The CDR3 coding sequence is TGTGCCAGCAGCTTAGAGGGCACGGATACCGAAGCTTTGGGGAAGGTCTTT. Encoded protein: CASSLEGTDTEALGKVF.

J is TRBJ1-1 and V is TRBV2; D possibly corresponds to TRBD1 (5 bases). V was trimmed by 3 bases and J by 9 bases, leaving 11 bases between them. This CDR3 comprises 12 residues. The germline V gene has CDR1 SNHLY and CDR2 FYNNEI. CDR3 in DNA: TGTGCCAGCAGTGAGGGGGGGAGTCAAGCTTTCTTT. Amino acid sequence: CASSEGGSQAFF.

A note on this clone: This sample also contains other DNA sequences that code for the same CDR3. CDR3 protein: CASSLGTGNTEAFF. The CDR3 DNA is TGTGCCAGCAGCTTAGGGACAGGGAATACTGAAGCTTTCTTT. The chain has TRBV5-6 and TRBJ1-1; 9 nucleotides match TRBD1. The CDR3 has 14 residues. V lost 2 bases and J lost 5; bases outside the gene matches: 4. The germline gives CDR1 SGHDT, CDR2 YYEEEE.

V and J are TRBV2 and TRBJ2-1; perhaps TRBD1 as D (5 bases). Germline V gives CDR1 SNHLY, CDR2 FYNNEI. CDR3 length: 12 residues. The V and J ends lost 11 bases and 2 bases respectively, with 10 bases between them. CDR3: CALGLAYNEQFF. The CDR3 DNA sequence: TGTGCCCTGGGGCTAGCCTACAATGAGCAGTTCTTC.

This sequence joins TRBV28 and TRBJ1-1; D not resolved. There are 11 residues in the CDR3. Germline V gene lookup returns CDR1 MDHEN and CDR2 SYDVKM. Trimming cost V 8 bases and J 7 bases, with 11 bases left between them. The CDR3 bases are TGTGCCAGCCACAGTTTAGATGAAGCTTTCTTT. It translates to CASHSLDEAFF.

CDR3 DNA sequence: TGTGCCAGCATGCAGGGGCCCAACTATGGCTACACCTTC. Translating gives CASMQGPNYGYTF. This chain connects TRBV6-1 to TRBJ1-2; tentative D call: TRBD1 (6 bases). The CDR3 totals 13 residues. CDR1 is MNHNS and CDR2 is SASEGT in the germline V gene. The V end lost 7 bases, the J end lost 2 bases, and 11 bases lay between the germline ends.

The V and J genes are TRBV28 and TRBJ2-7, with 14 positions matching TRBD2. Germline V gene data show CDR1 as MDHEN and CDR2 as SYDVKM. With 7 bases clipped from V and 3 bases from J, the junction kept 17 bases outside the gene matches. The CDR3 covers 19 residues. CDR3 coding DNA: TGTGCCAGCATATGCTCGGAAACAGTTGGGACTAGCGGGAGCTACGAGCAGTACTTC. Residues: CASICSETVGTSGSYEQYF.

The V and J genes are TRBV6-5 and TRBJ2-3; 7 bases fit TRBD1. V gave up 10 bases and J gave up 4 bases; unmatched junction bases: 5. The CDR3 is 12 residues long. Looked up from germline, CDR1 is MNHEY and CDR2 is SVGAGI. The CDR3 region has the DNA TGTGCCACCGGGACAGACCCAGATACGCAGTATTTT. Its protein product is CATGTDPDTQYF.

The gene calls are TRBV30 and TRBJ2-7, with D uncertain. Germline loops: CDR1 GTSNPN, CDR2 SVGIG (reference sequence). Trimming removed 3 bases at V and 0 bases at J, with 6 bases between. The CDR3 is 12 residues long. CDR3 region: CAWSDNSYEQYF. CDR3 in DNA: TGTGCCTGGAGCGACAACTCCTACGAGCAGTACTTC.

The CDR3 DNA follows: TGTGCCACCGGGTGGGGCACTAATGAAAAACTGTTTTTT. Amino acid sequence: CATGWGTNEKLFF. The chain combines TRBV15 with TRBJ1-4; possible D gene TRBD1, 5 bases. The CDR3 has 13 residues. Trimming removed 8 bases from V and 2 bases from J, with 9 bases in between. CDR1 and CDR2 (germline): LNHNV, YYDKDF (reference sequence). Complete variable domain (other parts from reference TRBV15 and TRBJ1-4): DAMVIQNPRYQVTQFGKPVTLSCSQTLNHNVMYWYQQKSSQAPKLLFHYYDKDFNNEADTPDNFQSRRPNTSFCFLDIRSPGLGDTAMYLCATGWGTNEKLFFGSGTQLSVL.

V and J are TRBV7-5 and TRBJ1-1; the tabulated D call, TRBD1, remains unverified against the DNA. TRBV7-5 is a pseudogene segment. The length of the CDR3 is 17 residues. CDR3 sequence: CARSWGHTGPMNTEAFF. For the CDR3, the DNA is TGTGCCAGAAGCTGGGGGCACACGGGGCCTATGAACACTGAAGCTTTCTTT.